This T cell receptor (beta chain) was documented in a study of T cell clonality in common variable immunodeficiency. V shed 7 bases and J 6 bases; nucleotides not matched to a gene: 14. Germline V gives CDR1 LNHDA, CDR2 SQIVND (reference sequence). The CDR3 covers 16 residues. Here immunoSEQ multiplex PCR was the method, and the copy in TCRdb shows in-frame clones only, minus some. This sample carries tens of thousands of clones, none of them present only once. Overall study findings and caveats: CVID subjects had higher TCRbeta clonality than healthy controls, most marked in about a third.

This clone was seen ten or more times. Antigen: not known. The read is 3 residues too short to cover the CDR3 end, so that end is filled in from the germline J gene. The V and J genes are TRBV19 and TRBJ1-5, with 8 bases matching TRBD1. Specimen: peripheral blood mononuclear cells. This clonotype originated in a person aged 18 to 75 in good health. CDR3 DNA (partial): TGTGCCAGTATCCCCCGGACAGGGTCGGGTCGTCAGCCC. Encoded protein: CASIPRTGSGRQP. The CDR3, in full, reads CASIPRTGSGRQPQHF.